Listed here are 28 T cell receptor beta chains from one sample, sequenced in a study of blood T cells in healthy people across ages. Using a J-beta primer mix together with a sample-barcoded 5' primer, a second PCR was run for 7 to 11 cycles. TCRdb called the 5' RACE reads again in MiXCR, with one record for every CDR3 protein. The sample lists 500,000 to 550,000 distinct CDR3 sequences, less than 25% occurring once. These same data were also listed under a study on T cells of mothers and their children.

Sequenced sample: blood. These receptors were collected from a boy between 10 and 17 years old in good health.

The chain is built from TRBV24-1 and TRBJ2-2, with TRBD1 as a possible D gene (6 bases). The CDR3 runs to 13 residues. Trimming took 10 bases from V and 4 from J, leaving 12 bases between them. In germline, CDR1 is KGHDR, CDR2 SFDVKD. The DNA of the CDR3 is TGTGCCACAGGGGGAGCGGCCACCGGGGAGCTGTTTTTT. Translated: CATGGAATGELFF.

The chain links TRBV7-8 to TRBJ2-7; 10 nucleotides agree with TRBD1. CDR3 size: 15 residues. The V gene's germline CDR1 is SGHVS and CDR2 FQNEAQ. Trimming removed 4 bases from V and 2 bases from J; junction bases left unmatched: 5. The DNA of the CDR3 is TGTGCCAGCAGCTCGGGACAGGGGCGGCCCTACGAGCAGTACTTC. Protein sequence: CASSSGQGRPYEQYF.

The table lists this clonotype with many counts. The rearrangement joins TRBV27 to TRBJ1-3, with D possibly being TRBD1 (5 bases). The CDR3 has 15 amino acids. V lost 3 bases to trimming and J lost 4 bases, with 13 bases between them. CDR1 is MNHEY and CDR2 is SMNVEV in the germline V gene (reference sequence). For the CDR3, the DNA is TGTGCCAGCAGTTTCTCGCAAGGGACGGGAAACACCATATATTTT. Amino acid sequence: CASSFSQGTGNTIYF.

The chain couples TRBV28 to TRBJ1-1; no reliable D call. Trimming took 10 bases from V and 5 from J, leaving 17 bases between them. The germline gives CDR1 MDHEN, CDR2 SYDVKM. The CDR3 totals 13 residues. As DNA, the CDR3 is TGTGCCACCCTGAAGGGAGGGAGGACTGAAGCTTTCTTT. As protein: CATLKGGRTEAFF.

This clonotype showed up just a few times. The junction does not match germline at one end; this may be a read error. V and J are TRBV5-5 and TRBJ2-5; 9 nucleotides match TRBD1. Germline V gene sequence: CDR1 SGHKS, CDR2 YYEKEE (reference sequence). The CDR3 loop spans 15 amino acids. CDR3 sequence: CASNLGQGVEETQYF. In nucleotides, the CDR3 is TGTGCCAGCAACTTGGGACAGGGTGTCGAAGAGACCCAGTACTTC. Using reference TRBV5-5 and TRBJ2-5 for the parts outside the CDR3, the full variable domain is DAGVTQSPTHLIKTRGQQVTLRCSPISGHKSVSWYQQVLGQGPQFIFQYYEKEERGRGNFPDRFSARQFPNYSSELNVNALLLGDSALYLCASNLGQGVEETQYFGPGTRLLVL.

This clonotype was counted ten times or more. This chain links TRBV7-2 with TRBJ2-5, with TRBD2 as a possible D gene (5 bases). Germline lookup yields CDR1 SGHTA and CDR2 FQGNSA. V gave up 4 bases and J gave up 9 bases, with 12 bases separating them. The CDR3 extends over 12 amino acids. The CDR3: CASSSTPGAQYF. CDR3 sequence (DNA): TGTGCCAGCAGCTCGACCCCCGGGGCCCAGTACTTC.

This clonotype occurred a few times. The V gene is TRBV12-3 or TRBV12-4, the J gene TRBJ2-7, with TRBD2 matching 7 bases. This CDR3 has 13 amino acids. V gave up 2 bases and J gave up 7 bases; unmatched junction bases: 5. Here the CDR3 reads CASSLMGGGEQYF. The DNA of the CDR3 is TGTGCCAGCAGTTTAATGGGCGGGGGTGAGCAGTACTTC.

The chain uses TRBV29-1 and TRBJ2-7, with TRBD2 matching 9 bases. After removal of 3 bases from V and 4 bases from J, the junction contained 10 bases not matched to a gene. The CDR3 contains 15 residues. Germline CDR1 is SQVTM and CDR2 is ANQGSEA. Here the CDR3 reads CSVDVGPSGTYEQYF. As DNA, the CDR3 is TGCAGCGTTGACGTTGGGCCTAGCGGGACGTACGAGCAGTACTTC.

This clonotype was picked up one time. The chain has TRBV27 and TRBJ1-5; D is possibly TRBD1 (5 bases). The CDR3 spans 15 residues. Between the trimmed V and J ends, which lost 6 bases and 0 bases, there was a span of 12 bases. Germline V gene sequence: CDR1 MNHEY, CDR2 SMNVEV (reference sequence). CDR3 nucleotide sequence: TGTGCCAGCAGAGAGGGACTCAATAGCAATCAGCCCCAGCATTTT. It translates to CASREGLNSNQPQHF.

This clonotype was observed a few times. Sequence at one end of the junction differs from germline and may be a read error. The chain has TRBV28 and TRBJ2-3; unclear D gene. Germline CDR1 reads MDHEN; CDR2 reads SYDVKM. This CDR3 region has 11 residues. The CDR3 sequence is CASSHTDAQYF. The CDR3 DNA is TGTGCCAGCAGCCACACAGATGCGCAGTATTTT.

A few counts support this clonotype. The chain recombines TRBV20-1 with TRBJ2-1; the D call may be TRBD1 or TRBD2 (5 bases each). Germline-derived CDR1 and CDR2 are DFQATT and SNEGSKA (reference sequence). The V gene lost 3 bases and the J gene lost 4 bases, with 16 bases spanning the gap. CDR3 length: 15 residues. The CDR3 coding sequence is TGCAGTGCTAGCGCCTCAGACGAGGGGTACAATGAGCAGTTCTTC. Amino acid sequence: CSASASDEGYNEQFF.

Concerning this clonotype itself: A junction boundary mismatches the germline segment, possibly from a read error. V gene TRBV9 combines with J gene TRBJ2-3; 14 bases match TRBD2. CDR1 and CDR2 from the germline V gene are SGDLS and YYNGEE. CDR3 size: 16 residues. In DNA, the CDR3 is TGTGCCGGCAGCGTAGAAGGACTAGCGGGGGGAGATACGCAGTATTTT. This sequence encodes CAGSVEGLAGGDTQYF.

This clonotype occurred a few times. The V gene is TRBV27, the J gene TRBJ2-7; weak D call: TRBD1 (6 bases). The length of the CDR3 is 13 residues. From germline, CDR1 is MNHEY and CDR2 SMNVEV (reference sequence). V was pared by 4 bases and J by 5 bases, with 12 bases between. The CDR3 spells CASSSIKGDEQYF. CDR3 bases: TGTGCCAGCAGTTCCATAAAGGGGGACGAGCAGTACTTC.

V gene TRBV7-2 combines with J gene TRBJ1-2; perhaps TRBD1 as D (5 bases). The CDR3 extends over 13 amino acids. The germline gives CDR1 SGHTA, CDR2 FQGNSA. Trimming removed 7 bases at V and 4 bases at J, with 13 bases between. The DNA for the CDR3 is TGTGCCAGCACCCCGGGGGGACCCTATGGCTACACCTTC. As protein: CASTPGGPYGYTF.

The V call is TRBV6-6, the J call TRBJ1-2; D is possibly TRBD1 (6 bases). This CDR3 has 15 residues. Trimming left V 6 bases short and J 2 bases short, with 16 bases between. Germline V gene data show CDR1 as MNHNY and CDR2 as SVGAGI (reference sequence). CDR3 in DNA: TGTGCCAGCAGCCACGCCCACAGGGACAACTATGGCTACACCTTC. Protein sequence: CASSHAHRDNYGYTF.

This clonotype has a handful of counts. The chain recombines TRBV5-4 with TRBJ2-5; D remains unclear. The closer fit of TRBJ2-1 to the DNA end suggests the J call may be wrong. The germline V gene has CDR1 SGHNT and CDR2 YYREEE (reference sequence). The CDR3 spans 13 residues. CDR3 coding DNA: TGTGCCAGCAGCTCCCTTGGATGGGGTGAGCAGTTCTTC. This encodes CASSSLGWGEQFF.

The chain links TRBV9 to TRBJ2-2; maybe TRBD1 (7 bases). There are 15 residues in the CDR3. Germline V gives CDR1 SGDLS, CDR2 YYNGEE. V was trimmed by 4 bases and J by 8 bases, leaving 18 bases between them. CDR3 in DNA: TGTGCCAGCAGCAAAGACAGGGCGGGGACGGGGGAGCTGTTTTTT. It codes for CASSKDRAGTGELFF.

The genes are TRBV27 and TRBJ1-2; 9 bases are a match to TRBD1. The CDR3 spans 15 residues. Germline values: CDR1 MNHEY, CDR2 SMNVEV (reference sequence). V trimming: 5 bases; J trimming: 3 bases; junction bases outside the gene matches: 7. CDR3 DNA: TGTGCCAGCAGTGGGAGGACAGGGGCGGACTATGGCTACACCTTC. This encodes CASSGRTGADYGYTF.

This clonotype turned up a few times. The chain uses TRBV28 and TRBJ2-1; D gene uncertain. Germline V gives CDR1 MDHEN, CDR2 SYDVKM. The length of the CDR3 is 11 residues. V was pared by 6 bases and J by 5 bases, with 5 bases between. CDR3 region: CASRLHNEQFF. In DNA form, the CDR3 reads TGTGCCAGCAGGCTACACAATGAGCAGTTCTTC.

This clonotype came up a few times. The CDR3 DNA reads as TGTGCCAGCAGTTCCGATCGAGCCATCTACAATGAGCAGTTCTTC. Translating gives CASSSDRAIYNEQFF. The genes are TRBV6-5 and TRBJ2-1; unclear D gene. In germline, CDR1 is MNHEY, CDR2 SVGAGI. This CDR3 has 15 amino acids. The V gene lost 4 bases and the J gene lost 3 bases, with 13 bases spanning the gap.

Only a few counts were recorded for this clonotype. This chain links TRBV14 with TRBJ2-4; no clear D. V was trimmed by 4 bases and J by 8 bases, leaving 12 bases between them. This CDR3 has 13 residues. Germline values: CDR1 SGHDN, CDR2 FVKESK. CDR3 region: CASSPDHADIQYF. The DNA of the CDR3 is TGTGCCAGCAGCCCAGATCACGCGGACATTCAGTACTTC.

This clonotype appeared a few times. The genes are TRBV6-6 and TRBJ2-5, with a tentative D call TRBD1 (6 bases). Matching the DNA end better, TRBJ2-7 makes the J call doubtful. The CDR3 is 15 residues long. The germline CDR1 and CDR2 sequences are MNHNY and SVGAGI (reference sequence). The CDR3 nucleotides are TGTGCCAGTCCATTTGATCCGGGACACAGGCACGAGCAGTACTTC. This encodes CASPFDPGHRHEQYF.

The sample holds a few counts of this clonotype. This chain uses TRBV19 with TRBJ1-1, with D maybe TRBD1 (5 bases). The germline CDR1 and CDR2 sequences are LNHDA and SQIVND (reference sequence). The V gene lost 7 bases and the J gene lost 1 base, with 13 bases spanning the gap. There are 14 residues in the CDR3. CDR3 sequence reads: CASTPAGTNTEAFF. The CDR3 coding sequence is TGTGCCAGTACCCCGGCGGGGACGAACACTGAAGCTTTCTTT.

This chain joins TRBV24-1 and TRBJ1-2; 8 positions agree with TRBD1. The CDR3 runs to 15 residues. With V trimmed by 3 bases and J by 5 bases, 7 bases remained unmatched. Germline V CDR1 and CDR2: KGHDR, SFDVKD. CDR3 protein: CATSDGPGQVYGYTF. DNA of the CDR3: TGTGCCACCAGTGATGGACCGGGACAGGTATATGGCTACACCTTC.

This chain uses TRBV29-1 with TRBJ2-7; unclear D gene. This CDR3 is 12 amino acids long. CDR1 and CDR2 from the germline V gene are SQVTM and ANQGSEA. Trimming left V 5 bases short and J 6 bases short, with 14 bases between. The CDR3 spells CSVRGPGTEQYF. The CDR3 nucleotides read TGCAGCGTTCGCGGCCCCGGAACCGAGCAGTACTTC.

Notes on this clonotype: At one end, the junction sequence differs from germline, possibly due to a read error. The chain recombines TRBV28 with TRBJ2-5; TRBD1 matches at 7 bases. With the DNA end fitting TRBJ2-7 better, the J assignment may be wrong. Germline lookup yields CDR1 MDHEN and CDR2 SYDVKM. CDR3 length: 14 residues. The CDR3 bases are TGCGCCGGCAGTTCCCCGGGACAGCACTACGAGCAGTACTTC. Amino acid sequence: CAGSSPGQHYEQYF.

This clonotype was seen a handful of times. CDR3: CASSDQRASGRVAPGEQYF. The DNA for the CDR3 is TGTGCCAGCAGCGACCAGAGGGCTAGCGGGAGGGTCGCACCGGGAGAGCAGTACTTC. The chain employs TRBV9 and TRBJ2-7, with 12 bases lining up with TRBD2. With V trimmed by 3 bases and J by 7 bases, 20 bases remained unmatched. The CDR3 runs 19 residues. Germline lookup yields CDR1 SGDLS and CDR2 YYNGEE.

This clonotype was seen only a few times. The chain joins TRBV5-6 to TRBJ2-7, with TRBD1 matching over 9 bases. With V trimmed by 4 bases and J by 5 bases, 25 bases remained unmatched. Germline CDR1 and CDR2: SGHDT and YYEEEE. CDR3 size: 20 residues. CDR3 DNA sequence: TGTGCCAGCAGCCCCTTCCTGCGGGGGCTACGGACAGGGGACATCGACGAGCAGTACTTC. Protein sequence: CASSPFLRGLRTGDIDEQYF.